The present TCR beta chain was sequenced within a study of radiation and T cells in renal cell carcinoma. Study summary: Nephrectomy followed 15 Gy stereotactic body radiation by 4 weeks.

The V end lost 8 bases, the J end lost 5 bases, and 14 bases lay between the germline ends. Germline V gene sequence: CDR1 MNHEY, CDR2 SVGAGI. This CDR3 has 13 amino acids. Clones were read by immunoSEQ multiplex PCR, and TCRdb kept only the in-frame ones, dropping some. The sample lists more than 150,000 clones, 87% seen once, with 10% to 15% in the top ten. This sample's time point: blood 2 weeks post-SBRT. This sample's treatment: 15 Gy SBRT to primary tumor, nephrectomy 4 weeks later. With respect to this clone: Its antigen is as yet unknown.

Study observations and caveats: No pretreatment tumor biopsies were available for baseline clonotypes. From baseline, blood top tumor clonotypes peaked at 2 weeks post-radiation.

This chain joins TRBV6-5 and TRBJ2-3; tentative D call: TRBD2 (5 bases). The material sequenced was blood, taken from a patient whose treatment included radiotherapy and nephrectomy. This sequence originates from a woman aged 50 to 60 with renal cell carcinoma. CDR3 protein: CASREGGVDTQYF. The CDR3 DNA follows: TGTGCCAGCCGCGAGGGTGGGGTAGATACGCAGTATTTT.